This TCR delta chain derives from a study of gammadelta T cells in human blood. General study points: Polyclonal expansion of innate γδ T cells after birth appeared microbially driven.

TCRdb reanalysed the RT-PCR reads with CATT. The data contain around 1,200 delta-chain clones, about 48% of them singletons. Worth noting for this clone: The antigen is not known. A read error is the likely source, as a far larger clone sits one nucleotide away.

J was trimmed by 0 bases and V by 3 bases; bases with no gene match: 12. Germline CDR1 reads GEAIGNYY; CDR2 reads EKD. The CDR3 length is 18 residues. The sample comprised Vgamma9Vdelta2 gamma-delta T cells from adult blood. This chain connects TRDV2 to TRDJ1; 10 bases line up with TRDD3. The sequence derives from a human donor. The CDR3 nucleotides are TGTGCCTGTGACCTACTGGGGGATCAACCCGAGTACACCGATAAACTCATCTTT. This codes for CACDLLGDQPEYTDKLIF.